This T cell receptor beta chain comes out of a study of T cells after yellow fever vaccination. Looking at the study overall: Low-cell-number fractions were prepared with SMART-Seq v4 Ultra Low Input. Study-level findings and limits: Most clones from primary vaccination resurfaced after the booster (around 97% CD4, 88% CD8).

Researchers made TCR cDNA using 5'RACE template switching, and this step added a universal primer site and UMIs. TCRdb fed the 5' RACE reads into MiXCR, producing one record per CDR3 protein. The sample consists of more than 450,000 distinct CDR3 sequences, 21% of them appearing once. Trimming at V came to 5 bases and at J to 4 bases, leaving 6 bases not matched to a gene. Germline-derived CDR1 and CDR2 are MNHEY and SVGEGT. The CDR3 has 14 amino acids. This clonotype was seen a few times. Antigen specificity is unknown. The source of this sequence is a man between 18 and 29 years old who received the YFV17D yellow fever vaccine. V is TRBV6-2 or TRBV6-3 and J is TRBJ1-1; the match to TRBD1 covers 8 bases. Specimen: PBMCs, collected about 20 days after the first yellow fever vaccination. The CDR3 here is CASSPGQGSTEAFF. The CDR3 nucleotides read TGTGCCAGCAGTCCCGGACAGGGAAGCACTGAAGCTTTCTTT.